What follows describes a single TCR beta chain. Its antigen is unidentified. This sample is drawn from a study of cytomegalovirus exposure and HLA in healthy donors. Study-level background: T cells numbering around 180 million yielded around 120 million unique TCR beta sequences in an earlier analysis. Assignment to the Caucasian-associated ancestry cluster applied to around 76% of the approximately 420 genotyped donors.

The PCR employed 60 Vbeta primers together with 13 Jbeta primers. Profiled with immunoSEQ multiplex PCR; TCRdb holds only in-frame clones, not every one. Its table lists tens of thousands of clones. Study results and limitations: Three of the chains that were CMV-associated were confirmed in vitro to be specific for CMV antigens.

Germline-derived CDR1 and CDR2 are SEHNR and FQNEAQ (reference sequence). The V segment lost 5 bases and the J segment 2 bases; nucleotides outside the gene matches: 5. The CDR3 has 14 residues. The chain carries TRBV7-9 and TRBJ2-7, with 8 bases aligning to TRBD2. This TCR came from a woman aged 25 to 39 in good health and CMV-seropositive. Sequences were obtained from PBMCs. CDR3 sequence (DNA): TGTGCCAGCAGCCCGGGGGGGCCTGCCTACGAGCAGTACTTC. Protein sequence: CASSPGGPAYEQYF.